A selection of T cell receptor beta chains follows, all from one sample in a study of radiotherapy plus CTLA-4 blockade in lung cancer. Data came from immunoSEQ multiplex PCR; TCRdb stores just in-frame clones and leaves some out. The sample has some 100,000 clones, 65% to 85% seen once. This specimen was peripheral blood, taken from a patient treated with radiotherapy plus ipilimumab. These receptors were taken from a human donor with non-small cell lung cancer who had a partial response to radiotherapy plus ipilimumab. Both conserved end residues are part of each CDR3. A D gene is named only where the DNA matches it firmly. Size values are once, few and many counts, or a class for expanded clones, and some rows have none.

d_call j_call clone_size v_call cdr3_aa cdr3_nt
- TRBJ1-5 - TRBV9 CASSVDPGRIDQPQHF TGTGCCAGCAGCGTAGACCCAGGGAGGATTGATCAGCCCCAGCATTTT
TRBD2 TRBJ2-3 - TRBV7-8 CASSKKVASGTDTQYF TGTGCCAGCAGCAAAAAGGTGGCTAGCGGGACGGATACGCAGTATTTT
TRBD1 TRBJ1-4 - TRBV18 CASSRYRDSTNEKLFF TGTGCCAGCTCACGATACCGGGACAGCACTAATGAAAAACTGTTTTTT
TRBD1 TRBJ1-2 - TRBV5-1 CASGQGNYGYTF TGCGCCAGCGGACAGGGAAACTATGGCTACACCTTC
TRBD1 TRBJ1-4 - TRBV9 CASSADRGNEKLFF TGTGCCAGCAGCGCTGACAGGGGCAATGAAAAACTGTTTTTT
- TRBJ1-5 - TRBV7-8 CASSSGQPGQPQHF TGTGCCAGCAGCTCCGGACAGCCTGGTCAGCCCCAGCATTTT
TRBD1 TRBJ2-7 - TRBV5-1 CASSLASGTEGYEQYF TGCGCCAGCAGCTTGGCCAGTGGGACAGAGGGGTACGAGCAGTACTTC
- TRBJ1-1 - TRBV25-1 CASSEWRDNTEAFF TGTGCCAGCAGTGAATGGAGGGACAACACTGAAGCTTTCTTT
TRBD1 TRBJ1-2 - TRBV28 CASSRQGSPGYTF TGTGCCAGCAGTCGACAGGGTTCTCCAGGCTACACCTTC
- TRBJ1-5 - TRBV5-1 CAGSFGRDYSNQPQHF TGCGCCGGCAGCTTCGGCAGGGATTATAGCAATCAGCCCCAGCATTTT
TRBD1 TRBJ1-2 - TRBV9 CASSVEGTGVEGYTF TGTGCCAGCAGCGTAGAAGGGACAGGGGTAGAAGGCTACACCTTC
TRBD2 TRBJ2-1 - TRBV5-4 CASSQDPGLAGYNEQFF TGTGCCAGCAGCCAGGACCCGGGACTAGCGGGGTACAATGAGCAGTTCTTC
- TRBJ1-1 - TRBV6-6 CASSTVGLNTEAFF TGTGCCAGCAGTACGGTTGGGCTGAACACTGAAGCTTTCTTT
TRBD1 TRBJ2-2 - TRBV5-6 CASSLGTGLPGELFF TGTGCCAGCAGCTTAGGGACAGGGTTACCCGGGGAGCTGTTTTTT
- TRBJ1-1 few TRBV6-5 CASSEAGRTEAFF TGTGCCAGCAGTGAAGCAGGGCGCACTGAAGCTTTCTTT
TRBD2 TRBJ2-5 once TRBV9 CASSPTGVAGLETQYF TGTGCCAGCAGCCCTACCGGGGTAGCGGGGTTAGAGACCCAGTACTTC
- TRBJ1-5 - TRBV6-5 CASSSTGDYQPQHF TGTGCCAGCAGCTCTACAGGAGATTACCAGCCCCAGCATTTT
TRBD1 TRBJ2-4 few TRBV11-3 CASSSNRGLAKNIQYF TGTGCCAGCAGCTCTAACAGGGGGCTGGCCAAAAACATTCAGTACTTC
TRBD1 TRBJ2-1 - TRBV25-1 CASRPTGTGEQFF TGTGCCAGCAGACCGACCGGGACAGGGGAGCAGTTCTTC